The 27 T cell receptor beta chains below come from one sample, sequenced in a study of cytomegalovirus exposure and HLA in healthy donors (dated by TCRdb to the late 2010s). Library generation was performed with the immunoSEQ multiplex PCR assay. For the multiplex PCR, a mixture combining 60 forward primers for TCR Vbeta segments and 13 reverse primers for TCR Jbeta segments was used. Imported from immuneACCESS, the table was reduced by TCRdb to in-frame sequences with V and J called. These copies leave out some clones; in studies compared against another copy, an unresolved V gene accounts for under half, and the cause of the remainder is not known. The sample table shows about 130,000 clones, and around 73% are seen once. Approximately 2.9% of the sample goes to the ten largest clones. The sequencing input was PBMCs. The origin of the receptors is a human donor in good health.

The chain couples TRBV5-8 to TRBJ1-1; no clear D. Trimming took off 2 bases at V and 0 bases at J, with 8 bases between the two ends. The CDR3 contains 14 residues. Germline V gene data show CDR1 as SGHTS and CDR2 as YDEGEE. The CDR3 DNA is TGTGCCAGCAGCTTAACAGCTCTGAACACTGAAGCTTTCTTT. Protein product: CASSLTALNTEAFF. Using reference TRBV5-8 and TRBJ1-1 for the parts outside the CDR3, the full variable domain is EAGVTQSPTHLIKTRGQQATLRCSPISGHTSVYWYQQALGLGLQFLLWYDEGEERNRGNFPPRFSGRQFPNYSSELNVNALELEDSALYLCASSLTALNTEAFFGQGTRLTVV.

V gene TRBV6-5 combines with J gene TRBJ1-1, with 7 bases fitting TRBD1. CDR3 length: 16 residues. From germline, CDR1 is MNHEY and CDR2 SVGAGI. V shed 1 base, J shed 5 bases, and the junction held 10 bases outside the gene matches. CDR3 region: CASSYLARGAGTEAFF. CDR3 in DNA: TGTGCCAGCAGTTACTTGGCCAGGGGGGCGGGGACTGAAGCTTTCTTT.

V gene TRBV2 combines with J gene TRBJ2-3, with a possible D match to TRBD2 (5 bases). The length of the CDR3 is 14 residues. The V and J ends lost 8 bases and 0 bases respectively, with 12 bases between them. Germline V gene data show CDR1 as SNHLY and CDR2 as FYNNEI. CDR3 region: CASREQHSTDTQYF. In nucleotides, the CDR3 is TGTGCCAGCCGGGAACAGCATAGCACAGATACGCAGTATTTT.

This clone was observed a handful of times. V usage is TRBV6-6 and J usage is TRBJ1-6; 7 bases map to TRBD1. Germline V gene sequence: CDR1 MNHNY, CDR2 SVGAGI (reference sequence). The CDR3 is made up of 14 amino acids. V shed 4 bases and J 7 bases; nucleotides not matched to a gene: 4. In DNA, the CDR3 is TGTGCCAGCAGTTTCCGGGACAGAAATTCACCCCTCCACTTT. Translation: CASSFRDRNSPLHF.

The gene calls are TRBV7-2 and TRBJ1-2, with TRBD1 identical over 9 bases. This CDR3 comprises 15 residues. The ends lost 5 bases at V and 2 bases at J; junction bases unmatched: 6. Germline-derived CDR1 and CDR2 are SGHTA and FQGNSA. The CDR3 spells CASSLGDRANYGYTF. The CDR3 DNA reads TGTGCCAGCAGCCTAGGGGACAGGGCAAACTATGGCTACACCTTC. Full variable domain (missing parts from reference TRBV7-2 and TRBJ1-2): GAGVSQSPSNKVTEKGKDVELRCDPISGHTALYWYRQSLGQGLEFLIYFQGNSAPDKSGLPSDRFSAERTGGSVSTLTIQRTQQEDSAVYLCASSLGDRANYGYTFGSGTRLTVV.

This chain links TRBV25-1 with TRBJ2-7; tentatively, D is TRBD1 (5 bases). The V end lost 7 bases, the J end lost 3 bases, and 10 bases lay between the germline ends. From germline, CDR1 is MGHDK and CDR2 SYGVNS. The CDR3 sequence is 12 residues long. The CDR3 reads CASTRQGYEQYF. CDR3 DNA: TGTGCCAGCACAAGGCAGGGCTACGAGCAGTACTTC.

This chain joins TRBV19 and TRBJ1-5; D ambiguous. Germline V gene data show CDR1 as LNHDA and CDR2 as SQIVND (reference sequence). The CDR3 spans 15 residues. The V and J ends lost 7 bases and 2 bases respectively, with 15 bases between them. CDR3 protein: CASKWRERGNQPQHF. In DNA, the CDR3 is TGTGCCAGTAAGTGGAGGGAGCGGGGCAATCAGCCCCAGCATTTT.

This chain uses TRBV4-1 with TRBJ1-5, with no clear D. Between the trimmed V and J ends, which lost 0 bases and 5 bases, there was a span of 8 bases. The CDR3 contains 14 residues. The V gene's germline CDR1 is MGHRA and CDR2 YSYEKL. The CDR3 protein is CASSQESPDQPQHF. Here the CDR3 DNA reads TGCGCCAGCAGCCAAGAGTCCCCCGATCAGCCCCAGCATTTT.

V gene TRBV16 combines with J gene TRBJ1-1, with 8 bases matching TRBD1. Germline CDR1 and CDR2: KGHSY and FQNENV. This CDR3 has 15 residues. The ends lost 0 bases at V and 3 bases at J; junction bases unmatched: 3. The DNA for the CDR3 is TGTGCCAGCAGCCAATCAGGACAGGGCTACACTGAAGCTTTCTTT. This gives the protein CASSQSGQGYTEAFF.

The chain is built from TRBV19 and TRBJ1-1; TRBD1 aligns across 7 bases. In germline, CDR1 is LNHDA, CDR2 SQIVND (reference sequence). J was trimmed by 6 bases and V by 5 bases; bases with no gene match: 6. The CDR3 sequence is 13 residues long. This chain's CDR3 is CASSPATGAEAFF. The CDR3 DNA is TGTGCCAGTAGTCCAGCAACAGGGGCTGAAGCTTTCTTT.

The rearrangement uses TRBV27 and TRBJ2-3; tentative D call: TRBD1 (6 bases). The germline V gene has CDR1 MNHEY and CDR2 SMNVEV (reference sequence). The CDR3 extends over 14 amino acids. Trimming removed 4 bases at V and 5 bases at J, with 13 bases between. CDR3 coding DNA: TGTGCCAGCAGTTATAACAGGGCCAAAGATACGCAGTATTTT. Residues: CASSYNRAKDTQYF.

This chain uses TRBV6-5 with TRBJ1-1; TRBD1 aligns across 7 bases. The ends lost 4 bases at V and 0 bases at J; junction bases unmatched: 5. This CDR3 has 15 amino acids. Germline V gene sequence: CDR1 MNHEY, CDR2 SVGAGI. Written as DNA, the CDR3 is TGTGCCAGCAGTTCGGAGGACAGGTTGAACACTGAAGCTTTCTTT. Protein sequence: CASSSEDRLNTEAFF.

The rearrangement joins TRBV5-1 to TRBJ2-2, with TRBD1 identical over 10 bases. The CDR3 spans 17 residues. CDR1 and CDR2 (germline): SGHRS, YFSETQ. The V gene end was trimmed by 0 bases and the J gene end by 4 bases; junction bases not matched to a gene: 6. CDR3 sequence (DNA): TGCGCCAGCAGCTTGGAAATGGGACAGGGGTTCACCGGGGAGCTGTTTTTT. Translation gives CASSLEMGQGFTGELFF. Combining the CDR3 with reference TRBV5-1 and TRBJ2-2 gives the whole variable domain KAGVTQTPRYLIKTRGQQVTLSCSPISGHRSVSWYQQTPGQGLQFLFEYFSETQRNKGNFPGRFSGRQFSNSRSEMNVSTLELGDSALYLCASSLEMGQGFTGELFFGEGSRLTVL.

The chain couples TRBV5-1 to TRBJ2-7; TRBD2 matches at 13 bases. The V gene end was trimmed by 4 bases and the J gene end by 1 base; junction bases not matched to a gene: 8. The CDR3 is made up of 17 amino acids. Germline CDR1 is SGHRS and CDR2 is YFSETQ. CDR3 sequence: CASSPDRLAGGSYEQYF. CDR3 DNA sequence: TGCGCCAGCAGCCCCGACCGACTAGCGGGAGGTTCCTACGAGCAGTACTTC.

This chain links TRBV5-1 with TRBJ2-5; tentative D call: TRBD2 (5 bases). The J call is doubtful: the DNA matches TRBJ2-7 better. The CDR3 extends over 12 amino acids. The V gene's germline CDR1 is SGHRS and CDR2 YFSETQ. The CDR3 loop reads CASARDSYEQYF. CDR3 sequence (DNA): TGCGCCAGCGCTCGGGACTCCTACGAGCAGTACTTC.

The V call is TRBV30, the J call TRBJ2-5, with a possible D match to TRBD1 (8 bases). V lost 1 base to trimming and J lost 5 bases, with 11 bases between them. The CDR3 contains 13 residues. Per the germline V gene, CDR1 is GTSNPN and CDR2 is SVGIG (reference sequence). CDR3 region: CAWSEQGGETQYF. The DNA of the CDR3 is TGTGCCTGGAGTGAACAGGGGGGGGAGACCCAGTACTTC. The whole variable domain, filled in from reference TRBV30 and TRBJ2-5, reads SQTIHQWPATLVQPVGSPLSLECTVEGTSNPNLYWYRQAAGRGLQLLFYSVGIGQISSEVPQNLSASRPQDRQFILSSKKLLLSDSGFYLCAWSEQGGETQYFGPGTRLLVL.

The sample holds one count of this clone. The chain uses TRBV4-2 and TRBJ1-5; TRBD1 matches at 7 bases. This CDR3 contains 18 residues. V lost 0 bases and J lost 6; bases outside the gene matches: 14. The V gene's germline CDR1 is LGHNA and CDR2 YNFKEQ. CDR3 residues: CASSQDQRVGRGTQPQHF. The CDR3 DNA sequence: TGTGCCAGCAGCCAAGATCAGAGGGTGGGCAGGGGGACTCAGCCCCAGCATTTT.

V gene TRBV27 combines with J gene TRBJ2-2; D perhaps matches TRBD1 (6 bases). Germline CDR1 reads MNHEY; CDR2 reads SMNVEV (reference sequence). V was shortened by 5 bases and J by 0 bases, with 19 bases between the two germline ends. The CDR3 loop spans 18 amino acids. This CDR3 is CASSPRIDRFANTGELFF. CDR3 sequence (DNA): TGTGCCAGCAGTCCGCGAATCGACAGGTTCGCGAACACCGGGGAGCTGTTTTTT.

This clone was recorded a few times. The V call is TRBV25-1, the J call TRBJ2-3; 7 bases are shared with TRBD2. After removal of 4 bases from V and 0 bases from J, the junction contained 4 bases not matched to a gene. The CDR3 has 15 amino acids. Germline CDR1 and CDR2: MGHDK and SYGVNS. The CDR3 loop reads CASSGGGSSTDTQYF. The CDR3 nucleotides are TGTGCCAGCAGTGGGGGCGGGAGTAGCACAGATACGCAGTATTTT.

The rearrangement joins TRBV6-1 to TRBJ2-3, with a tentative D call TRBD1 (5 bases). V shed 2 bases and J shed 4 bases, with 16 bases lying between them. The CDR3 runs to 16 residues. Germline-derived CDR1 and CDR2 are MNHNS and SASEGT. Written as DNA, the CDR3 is TGTGCCAGCAGTGAAAGTTTTGGCAGGGCAGCAGATACGCAGTATTTT. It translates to CASSESFGRAADTQYF.

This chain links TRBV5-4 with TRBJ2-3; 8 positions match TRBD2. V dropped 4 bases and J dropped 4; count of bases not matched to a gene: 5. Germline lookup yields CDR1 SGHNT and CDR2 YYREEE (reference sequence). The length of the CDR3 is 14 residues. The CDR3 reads CASSREGRSDTQYF. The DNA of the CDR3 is TGTGCCAGCAGCCGGGAGGGCCGGTCAGATACGCAGTATTTT.

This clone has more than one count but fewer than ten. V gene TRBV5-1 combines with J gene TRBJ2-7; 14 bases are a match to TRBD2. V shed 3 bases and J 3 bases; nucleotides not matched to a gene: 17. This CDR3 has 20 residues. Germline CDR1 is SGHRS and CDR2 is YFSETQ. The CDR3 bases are TGCGCCAGCAGCTCCGGACTAGCGGGGGGCCTGTGGCAAATGGGCTACGAGCAGTACTTC. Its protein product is CASSSGLAGGLWQMGYEQYF.

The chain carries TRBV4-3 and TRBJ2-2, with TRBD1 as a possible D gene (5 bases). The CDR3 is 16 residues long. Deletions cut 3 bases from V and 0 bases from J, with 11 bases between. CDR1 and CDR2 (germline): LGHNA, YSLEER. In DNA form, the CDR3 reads TGCGCCAGCAGCCAGACAGCAGCCGCGAACACCGGGGAGCTGTTTTTT. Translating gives CASSQTAAANTGELFF.

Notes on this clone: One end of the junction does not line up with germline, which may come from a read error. The chain's CDR3 is CAASNPGLSYTGELFF. For the CDR3, the DNA is TGTGCCGCCAGCAATCCAGGGTTAAGCTACACCGGGGAGCTGTTTTTT. This chain links TRBV15 with TRBJ2-2; D may be TRBD1 (5 bases). Germline loops: CDR1 LNHNV, CDR2 YYDKDF (reference sequence). The CDR3 runs to 16 residues. Combining the CDR3 with reference TRBV15 and TRBJ2-2 gives the whole variable domain DAMVIQNPRYQVTQFGKPVTLSCSQTLNHNVMYWYQQKSSQAPKLLFHYYDKDFNNEADTPDNFQSRRPNTSFCFLDIRSPGLGDTAMYLCAASNPGLSYTGELFFGEGSRLTVL.

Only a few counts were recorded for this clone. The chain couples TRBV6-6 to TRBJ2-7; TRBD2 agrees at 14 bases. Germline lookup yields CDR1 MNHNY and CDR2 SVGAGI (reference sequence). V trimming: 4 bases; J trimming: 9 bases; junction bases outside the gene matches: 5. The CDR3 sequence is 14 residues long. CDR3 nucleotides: TGTGCCAGCAGTTCGGGACTAGCGGGAGTTAGGCAGTACTTC. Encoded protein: CASSSGLAGVRQYF.

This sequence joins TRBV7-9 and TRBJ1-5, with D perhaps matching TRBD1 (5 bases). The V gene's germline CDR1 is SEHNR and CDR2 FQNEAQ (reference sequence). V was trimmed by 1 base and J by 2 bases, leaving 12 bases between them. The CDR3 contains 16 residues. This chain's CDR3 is CASSLVGGVGNQPQHF. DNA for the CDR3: TGTGCCAGCAGCTTAGTCGGGGGAGTAGGCAATCAGCCCCAGCATTTT. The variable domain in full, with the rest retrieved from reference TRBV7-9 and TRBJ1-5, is DTGVSQNPRHKITKRGQNVTFRCDPISEHNRLYWYRQTLGQGPEFLTYFQNEAQLEKSRLLSDRFSAERPKGSFSTLEIQRTEQGDSAMYLCASSLVGGVGNQPQHFGDGTRLSIL.

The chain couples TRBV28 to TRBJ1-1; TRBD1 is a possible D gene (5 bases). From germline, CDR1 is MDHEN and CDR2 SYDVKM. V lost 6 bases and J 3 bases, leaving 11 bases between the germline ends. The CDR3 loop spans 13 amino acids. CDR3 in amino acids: CASRGGIDTEAFF. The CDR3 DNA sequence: TGTGCCAGCAGGGGGGGAATCGACACTGAAGCTTTCTTT.